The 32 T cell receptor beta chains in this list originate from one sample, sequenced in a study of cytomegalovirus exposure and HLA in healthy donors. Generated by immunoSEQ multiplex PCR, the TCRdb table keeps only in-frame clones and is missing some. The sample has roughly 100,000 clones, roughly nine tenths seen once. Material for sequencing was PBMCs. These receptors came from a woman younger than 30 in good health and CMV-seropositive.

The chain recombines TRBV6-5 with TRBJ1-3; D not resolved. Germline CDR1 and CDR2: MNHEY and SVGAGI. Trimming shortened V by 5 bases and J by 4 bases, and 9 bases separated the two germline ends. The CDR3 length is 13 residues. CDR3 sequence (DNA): TGTGCCAGCAGTGATTACCGGGGAAACACCATATATTTT. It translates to CASSDYRGNTIYF.

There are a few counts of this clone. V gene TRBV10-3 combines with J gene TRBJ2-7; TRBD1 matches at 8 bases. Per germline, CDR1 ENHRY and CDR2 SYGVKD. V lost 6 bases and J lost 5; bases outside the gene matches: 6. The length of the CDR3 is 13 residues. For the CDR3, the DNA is TGTGCCATCAGCTACGGACAGGGCCACGAGCAGTACTTC. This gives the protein CAISYGQGHEQYF.

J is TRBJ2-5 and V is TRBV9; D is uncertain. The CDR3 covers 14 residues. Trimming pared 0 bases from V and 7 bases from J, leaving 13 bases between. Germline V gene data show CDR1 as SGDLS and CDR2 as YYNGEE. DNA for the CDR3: TGTGCCAGCAGCGTAGCTACGGAGATCGGGACCCAGTACTTC. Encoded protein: CASSVATEIGTQYF.

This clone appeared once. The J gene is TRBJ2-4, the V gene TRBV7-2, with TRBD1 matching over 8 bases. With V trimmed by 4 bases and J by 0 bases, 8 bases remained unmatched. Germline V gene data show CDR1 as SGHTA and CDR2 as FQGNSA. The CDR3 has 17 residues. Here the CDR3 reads CASSSTGTGLAKNIQYF. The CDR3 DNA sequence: TGTGCCAGCAGCTCGACCGGGACAGGACTAGCCAAAAACATTCAGTACTTC.

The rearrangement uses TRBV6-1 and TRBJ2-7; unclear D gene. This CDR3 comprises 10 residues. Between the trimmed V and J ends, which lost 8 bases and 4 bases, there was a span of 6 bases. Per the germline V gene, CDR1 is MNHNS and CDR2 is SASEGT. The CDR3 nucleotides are TGTGCCAGCTTCTCGTACGAGCAGTACTTC. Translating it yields CASFSYEQYF.

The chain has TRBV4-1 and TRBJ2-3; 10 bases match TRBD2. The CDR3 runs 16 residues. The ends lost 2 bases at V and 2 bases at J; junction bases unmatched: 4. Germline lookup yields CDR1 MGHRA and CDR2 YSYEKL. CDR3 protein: CASSQILAGFTDTQYF. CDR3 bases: TGCGCCAGCAGCCAAATACTAGCGGGATTCACAGATACGCAGTATTTT.

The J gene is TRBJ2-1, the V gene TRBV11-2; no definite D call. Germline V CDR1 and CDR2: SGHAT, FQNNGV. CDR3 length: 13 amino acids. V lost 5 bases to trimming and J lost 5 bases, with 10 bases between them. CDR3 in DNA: TGTGCCAGCAGCCGACAACTCAACAATGAGCAGTTCTTC. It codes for CASSRQLNNEQFF. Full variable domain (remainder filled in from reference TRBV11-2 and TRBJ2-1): EAGVAQSPRYKIIEKRQSVAFWCNPISGHATLYWYQQILGQGPKLLIQFQNNGVVDDSQLPKDRFSAERLKGVDSTLKIQPAKLEDSAVYLCASSRQLNNEQFFGPGTRLTVL.

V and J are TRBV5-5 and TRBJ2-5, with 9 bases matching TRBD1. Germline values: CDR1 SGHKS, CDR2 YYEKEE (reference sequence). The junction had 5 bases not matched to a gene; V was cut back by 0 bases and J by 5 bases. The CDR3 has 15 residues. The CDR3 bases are TGTGCCAGCAGCTTGGAGCCAGGACAGGGGGAGACCCAGTACTTC. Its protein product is CASSLEPGQGETQYF.

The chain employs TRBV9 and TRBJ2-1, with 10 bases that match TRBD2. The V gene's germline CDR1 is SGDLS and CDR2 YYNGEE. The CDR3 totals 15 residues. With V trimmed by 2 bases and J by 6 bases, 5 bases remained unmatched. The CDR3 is CASSVSAGGPNEQFF. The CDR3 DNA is TGTGCCAGCAGCGTCTCAGCGGGAGGGCCCAATGAGCAGTTCTTC.

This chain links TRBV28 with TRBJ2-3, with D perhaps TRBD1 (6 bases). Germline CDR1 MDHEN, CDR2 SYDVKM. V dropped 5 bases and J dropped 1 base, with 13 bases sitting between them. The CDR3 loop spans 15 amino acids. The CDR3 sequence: CASSGGAYGTDTQYF. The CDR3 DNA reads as TGTGCCAGCAGTGGGGGCGCCTATGGCACAGATACGCAGTATTTT.

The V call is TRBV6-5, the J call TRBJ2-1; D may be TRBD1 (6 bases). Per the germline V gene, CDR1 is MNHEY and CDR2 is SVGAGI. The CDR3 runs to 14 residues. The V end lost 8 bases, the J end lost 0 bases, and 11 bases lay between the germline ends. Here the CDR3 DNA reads TGTGCCAGCTCATTAGGGGGCTCCTACAATGAGCAGTTCTTC. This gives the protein CASSLGGSYNEQFF.

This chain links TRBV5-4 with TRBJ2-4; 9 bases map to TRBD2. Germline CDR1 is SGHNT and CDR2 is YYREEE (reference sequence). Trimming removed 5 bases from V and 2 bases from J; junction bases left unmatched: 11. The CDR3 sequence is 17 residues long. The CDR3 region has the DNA TGTGCCAGCAGTTCCGGTGGGCTAGCGGGATCCAAAAACATTCAGTACTTC. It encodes CASSSGGLAGSKNIQYF.

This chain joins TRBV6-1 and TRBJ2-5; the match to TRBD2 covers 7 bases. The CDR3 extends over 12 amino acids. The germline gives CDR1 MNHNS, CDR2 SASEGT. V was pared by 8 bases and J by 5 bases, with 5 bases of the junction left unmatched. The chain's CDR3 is CASGRAGETQYF. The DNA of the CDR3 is TGTGCCAGCGGGAGGGCCGGGGAGACCCAGTACTTC.

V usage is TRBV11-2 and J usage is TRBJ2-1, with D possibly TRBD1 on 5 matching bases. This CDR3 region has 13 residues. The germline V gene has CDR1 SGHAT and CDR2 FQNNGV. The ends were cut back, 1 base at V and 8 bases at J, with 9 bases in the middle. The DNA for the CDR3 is TGTGCCAGCAGCTTAGGTCAGGGTTATGAGCAGTTCTTC. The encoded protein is CASSLGQGYEQFF. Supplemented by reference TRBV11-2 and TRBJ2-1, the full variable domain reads EAGVAQSPRYKIIEKRQSVAFWCNPISGHATLYWYQQILGQGPKLLIQFQNNGVVDDSQLPKDRFSAERLKGVDSTLKIQPAKLEDSAVYLCASSLGQGYEQFFGPGTRLTVL.

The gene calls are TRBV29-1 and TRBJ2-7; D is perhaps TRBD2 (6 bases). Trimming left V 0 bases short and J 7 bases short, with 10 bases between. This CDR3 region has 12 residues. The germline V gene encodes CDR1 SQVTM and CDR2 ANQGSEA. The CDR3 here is CSVEDHGGEQYF. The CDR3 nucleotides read TGCAGCGTTGAAGATCATGGGGGGGAGCAGTACTTC.

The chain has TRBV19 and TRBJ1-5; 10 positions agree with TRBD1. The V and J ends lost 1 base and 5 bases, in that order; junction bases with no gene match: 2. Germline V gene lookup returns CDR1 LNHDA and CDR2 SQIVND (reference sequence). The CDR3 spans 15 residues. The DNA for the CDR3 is TGTGCCAGTAGTATAGGACAGGGGGCTTATCAGCCCCAGCATTTT. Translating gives CASSIGQGAYQPQHF.

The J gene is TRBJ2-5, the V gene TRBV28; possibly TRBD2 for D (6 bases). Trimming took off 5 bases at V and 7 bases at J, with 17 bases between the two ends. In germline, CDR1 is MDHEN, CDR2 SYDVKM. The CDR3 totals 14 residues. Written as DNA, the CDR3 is TGTGCCAGCAGTCGAGACCTCTCCGGGGGGACCCAGTACTTC. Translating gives CASSRDLSGGTQYF.

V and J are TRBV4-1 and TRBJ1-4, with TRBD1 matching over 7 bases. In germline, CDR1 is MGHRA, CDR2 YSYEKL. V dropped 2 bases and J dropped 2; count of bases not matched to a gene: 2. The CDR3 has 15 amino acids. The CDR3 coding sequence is TGCGCCAGCAGCCAAAGGGGGCTCACTAATGAAAAACTGTTTTTT. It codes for CASSQRGLTNEKLFF.

The CDR3 sequence: CASSLRIAGNSYEQYF. The CDR3 coding sequence is TGTGCCAGCAGCTTACGGATTGCGGGTAACTCCTACGAGCAGTACTTC. The rearrangement joins TRBV7-8 to TRBJ2-7, with TRBD2 as a possible D gene (5 bases). CDR1 is SGHVS, CDR2 FQNEAQ, per germline. The ends were cut back, 2 bases at V and 0 bases at J, with 14 bases in the middle. This CDR3 has 16 residues.

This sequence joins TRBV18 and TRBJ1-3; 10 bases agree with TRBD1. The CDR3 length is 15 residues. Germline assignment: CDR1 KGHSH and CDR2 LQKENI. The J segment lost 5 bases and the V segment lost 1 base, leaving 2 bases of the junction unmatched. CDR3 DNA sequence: TGTGCCAGCTCACCACGGACAGGGGGGAGAAACACCATATATTTT. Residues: CASSPRTGGRNTIYF.

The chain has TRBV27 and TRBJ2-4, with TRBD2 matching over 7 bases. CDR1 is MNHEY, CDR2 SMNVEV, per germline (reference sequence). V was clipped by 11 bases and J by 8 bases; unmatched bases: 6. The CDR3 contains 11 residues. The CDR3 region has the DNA TGTGCCGAATGGGGAGGGGACATTCAGTACTTC. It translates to CAEWGGDIQYF.

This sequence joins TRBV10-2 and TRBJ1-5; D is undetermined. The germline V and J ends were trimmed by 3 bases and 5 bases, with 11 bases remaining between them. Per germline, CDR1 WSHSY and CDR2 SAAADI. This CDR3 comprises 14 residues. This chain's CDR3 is CASSDSREDQPQHF. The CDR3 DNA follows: TGCGCCAGCAGTGACTCTCGGGAGGATCAGCCCCAGCATTTT.

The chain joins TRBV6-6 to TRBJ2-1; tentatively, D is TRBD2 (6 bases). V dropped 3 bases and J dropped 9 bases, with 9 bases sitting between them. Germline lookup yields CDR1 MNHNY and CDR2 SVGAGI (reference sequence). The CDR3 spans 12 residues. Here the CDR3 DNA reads TGTGCCAGCAGTTATGCGGGGAGTGAGCAGTTCTTC. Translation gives CASSYAGSEQFF.

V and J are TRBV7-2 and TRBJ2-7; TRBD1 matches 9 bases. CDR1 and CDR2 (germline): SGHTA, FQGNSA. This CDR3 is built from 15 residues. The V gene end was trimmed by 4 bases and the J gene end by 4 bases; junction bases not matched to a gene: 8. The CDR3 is CASSSTGTGIYEQYF. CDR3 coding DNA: TGTGCCAGCAGCTCCACCGGGACAGGGATATACGAGCAGTACTTC.

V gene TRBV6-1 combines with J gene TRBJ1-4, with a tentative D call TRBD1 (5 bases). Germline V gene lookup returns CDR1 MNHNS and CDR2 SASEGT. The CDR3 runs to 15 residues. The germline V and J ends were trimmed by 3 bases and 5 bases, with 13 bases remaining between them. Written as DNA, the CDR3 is TGTGCCAGCAGTGATGAAAGGACATACAATGAAAAACTGTTTTTT. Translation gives CASSDERTYNEKLFF.

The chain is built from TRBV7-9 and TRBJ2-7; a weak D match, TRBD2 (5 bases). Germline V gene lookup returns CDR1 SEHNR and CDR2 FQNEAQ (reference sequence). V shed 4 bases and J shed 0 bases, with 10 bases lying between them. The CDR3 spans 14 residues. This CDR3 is CASSYGLDSYEQYF. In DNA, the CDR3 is TGTGCCAGCAGCTACGGACTGGACTCCTACGAGCAGTACTTC.

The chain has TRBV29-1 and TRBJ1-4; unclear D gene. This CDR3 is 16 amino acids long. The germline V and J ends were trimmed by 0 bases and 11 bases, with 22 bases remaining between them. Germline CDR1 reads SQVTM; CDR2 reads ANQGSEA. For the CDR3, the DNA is TGCAGCGTTGAAGATGGTGTTGGAGGGTGGGGAAGGAAACTGTTTTTT. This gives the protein CSVEDGVGGWGRKLFF. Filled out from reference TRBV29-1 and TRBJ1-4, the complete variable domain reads SAVISQKPSRDICQRGTSLTIQCQVDSQVTMMFWYRQQPGQSLTLIATANQGSEATYESGFVIDKFPISRPNLTFSTLTVSNMSPEDSSIYLCSVEDGVGGWGRKLFFGSGTQLSVL.

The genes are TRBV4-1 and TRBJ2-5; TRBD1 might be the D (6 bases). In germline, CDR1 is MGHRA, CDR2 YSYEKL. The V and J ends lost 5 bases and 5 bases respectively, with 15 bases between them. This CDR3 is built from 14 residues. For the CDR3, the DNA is TGCGCCAGCAGCTCCGTGAGTAGGGGGGAGACCCAGTACTTC. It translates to CASSSVSRGETQYF.

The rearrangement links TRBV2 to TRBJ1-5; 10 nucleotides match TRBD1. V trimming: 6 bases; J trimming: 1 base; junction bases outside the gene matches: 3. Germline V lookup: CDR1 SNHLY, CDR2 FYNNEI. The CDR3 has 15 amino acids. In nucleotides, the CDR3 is TGTGCCAGCAGGCTGGGACAGGGGAGCAATCAGCCCCAGCATTTT. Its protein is CASRLGQGSNQPQHF.

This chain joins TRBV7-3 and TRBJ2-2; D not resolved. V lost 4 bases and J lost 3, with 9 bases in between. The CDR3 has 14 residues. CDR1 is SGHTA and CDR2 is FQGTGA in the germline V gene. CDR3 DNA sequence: TGTGCCAGCAGCTCATTACAGTACACCGGGGAGCTGTTTTTT. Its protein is CASSSLQYTGELFF.

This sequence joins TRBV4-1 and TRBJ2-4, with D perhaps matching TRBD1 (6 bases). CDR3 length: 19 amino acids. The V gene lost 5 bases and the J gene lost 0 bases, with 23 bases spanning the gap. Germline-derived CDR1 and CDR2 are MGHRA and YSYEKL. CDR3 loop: CASSTGNGQTVLAKNIQYF. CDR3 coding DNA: TGCGCCAGCAGCACCGGCAACGGACAGACCGTCCTAGCCAAAAACATTCAGTACTTC.

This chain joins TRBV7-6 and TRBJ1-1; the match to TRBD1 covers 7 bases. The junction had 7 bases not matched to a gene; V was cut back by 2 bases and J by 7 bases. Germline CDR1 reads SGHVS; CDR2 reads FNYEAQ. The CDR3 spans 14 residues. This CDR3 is CASSLSGQAVEAFF. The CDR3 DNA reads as TGTGCCAGCAGCTTATCTGGACAGGCGGTTGAAGCTTTCTTT.